Listed below are T cell receptor beta chains from one sample, sequenced in a study of shared clonotypes between healthy human individuals. The method was immunoSEQ multiplex PCR; TCRdb's version includes in-frame clones alone and lacks a portion of them. The top ten clones hold around 1.5% of a sample with over a million clones, about 76% of them seen once. Sequenced: memory CD4+ T cells sorted from blood. The receptors were gathered from a man in his late teens or twenties in good health. Both conserved end residues are part of each CDR3. Fields, in order: J gene, clone size, D gene, V gene, CDR3 DNA, CDR3 protein. A D gene is named only where the DNA matches it firmly. The size field is filled for only some rows; it gives once, few, many or a size class.

>TRBJ1-2|.|.|TRBV21-1
TGTGCCAGCAGCACTTTAGACAGGGCCCTTTACCCGAACTATGGCTACACCTTC
CASSTLDRALYPNYGYTF
>TRBJ1-5|.|.|TRBV7-9
TGTGCCAGCAGCCGATCCTTGGGCAATCAGCCCCAGCATTTT
CASSRSLGNQPQHF
>TRBJ2-2|.|.|TRBV28
TGTGCCAGCAGTTTGTCGGTCGGGGAGCTGTTTTTT
CASSLSVGELFF
>TRBJ2-1|.|.|TRBV7-6
TGTGCCAGCAGCCCCACTGGGACCTGGGGGAGGAATGAGCAGTTCTTC
CASSPTGTWGRNEQFF
>TRBJ1-1|once|.|TRBV5-6
TGTGCCAGCAGCCAGAAGACAGGTTCGGCCACTGAAGCTTTCTTT
CASSQKTGSATEAFF
>TRBJ2-5|.|.|TRBV6-1
TGTGCCAGCACCTCGGGACACCGGCCCGAAGAGACCCAGTACTTC
CASTSGHRPEETQYF
>TRBJ2-7|.|.|TRBV5-4
TGTGCCAGCAGTCCGAGCCAGTGGAGGGGTGAAAACGAGCAGTACTTC
CASSPSQWRGENEQYF
>TRBJ1-5|few|.|TRBV7-2
TGTGCCAGCAGCCTTGGACGGGCCCAGCATTTT
CASSLGRAQHF
>TRBJ1-1|.|TRBD1|TRBV18
TGTGCCAGCTCACCTATACAGGGGGAGAACACTGAAGCTTTCTTT
CASSPIQGENTEAFF
>TRBJ2-1|few|TRBD2|TRBV5-6
TGTGCCAGCAGCTTGGTAGGGACTAGCGTAAACAATGAGCAGTTCTTC
CASSLVGTSVNNEQFF
>TRBJ2-3|.|TRBD2|TRBV13
TGTGCCAGCAGCTTAGTCACGACTAGCGGGAGGGCCGGGGGCACAGATACGCAGTATTTT
CASSLVTTSGRAGGTDTQYF
>TRBJ2-7|.|TRBD2|TRBV28
TGTGCCAGCAGTCCTACTAGCGGCCCTCGGTACGAGCAGTACTTC
CASSPTSGPRYEQYF
>TRBJ2-5|.|.|TRBV14
TGTGCCAGCAGCCAAGGCCCAGGTCGGGCCCAGTACTTC
CASSQGPGRAQYF
>TRBJ2-2|once|.|TRBV4-3
TGCGCCAGCAGCCAGACACCCCGCCCGGGTCCCGGCACCGGGGAGCTGTTTTTT
CASSQTPRPGPGTGELFF
>TRBJ2-7|.|TRBD1|TRBV5-4
TGTGCCAGCAGCCAAGACAGGGGGCGCGCCGAGCAGTACTTC
CASSQDRGRAEQYF
>TRBJ2-2|.|.|TRBV18
TGTGCCAGTAACCCGGGAACTTTCACCGGGGAGCTGTTTTTT
CASNPGTFTGELFF
>TRBJ1-5|.|.|TRBV6-5
TGTGCCAGCAGTTACGCGGTCAGAGAGCCCCAGCATTTT
CASSYAVREPQHF
>TRBJ1-6|.|.|TRBV15
TGTGCCACCAGCAGAGGAAGGACCGTCTATAATTCACCCCTCCACTTT
CATSRGRTVYNSPLHF
>TRBJ2-2|many|.|TRBV29-1
TGCAGCGCCGCCCGGGGGAGAGAGGAGCTGTTTTTT
CSAARGREELFF
>TRBJ1-4|few|.|TRBV4-3
TGCGCCAGCAGCCAAGATAACAGGGACGAAAAACTGTTTTTT
CASSQDNRDEKLFF
>TRBJ1-6|.|.|TRBV6-5
TGTGCCAGCAGTTCCGTAAATAATTCACCCCTCCACTTT
CASSSVNNSPLHF
>TRBJ1-4|.|.|TRBV5-1
TGCGCCAGCAGCTTGGCCAAGGGGGTTGGCGAAAAACTGTTTTTT
CASSLAKGVGEKLFF
>TRBJ1-2|.|.|TRBV6-5
TGTGCCAGCAGTTCCCTCGGAGCGGGGTATGGCTACACCTTC
CASSSLGAGYGYTF
>TRBJ2-7|.|.|TRBV30
TGTGCCTGGAGTTTTGGTCTCCACGAGCAGTACTTC
CAWSFGLHEQYF
>TRBJ2-7|.|.|TRBV11-2
TGTGCCAGCAGCTTAGTAACCGGGGCCTACGAGCAGTACTTC
CASSLVTGAYEQYF
>TRBJ1-1|.|.|TRBV5-1
TGCGCCAGCAGCTACGGACACACAGCCCGAAACACTGAAGCTTTCTTT
CASSYGHTARNTEAFF
>TRBJ2-1|once|.|TRBV7-3
TGTGCCAGCAGCAAACAGGGTTACAATGAGCAGTTCTTC
CASSKQGYNEQFF
>TRBJ2-2|.|TRBD2|TRBV7-2
TGTGCCAGCAGCTCAATAGCGGGAGGGCTCGGCGGGGAGCTGTTTTTT
CASSSIAGGLGGELFF
>TRBJ1-1|many|.|TRBV19
TGTGCCAGTAGTACCCGGGACGGTATGAACACTGAAGCTTTCTTT
CASSTRDGMNTEAFF